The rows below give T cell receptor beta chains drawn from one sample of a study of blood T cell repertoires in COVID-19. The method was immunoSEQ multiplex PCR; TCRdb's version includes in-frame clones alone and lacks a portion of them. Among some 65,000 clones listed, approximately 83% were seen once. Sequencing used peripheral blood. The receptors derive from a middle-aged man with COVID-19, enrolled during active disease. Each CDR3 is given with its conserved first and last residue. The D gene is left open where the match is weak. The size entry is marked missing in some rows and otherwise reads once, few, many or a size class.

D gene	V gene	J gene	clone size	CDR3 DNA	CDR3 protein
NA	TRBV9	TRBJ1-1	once	TGTGCCAGCAGCGGAACAGCAAACACTGAAGCTTTCTTT	CASSGTANTEAFF
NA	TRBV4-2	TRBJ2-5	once	TGTGCCAGCAGCCAAGATATGGACAGACAAGAGACCCAGTACTTC	CASSQDMDRQETQYF
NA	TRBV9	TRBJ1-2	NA	TGTGCCAGCAGCGTGGGGGGACGCCATGGGGATGGCTACACCTTC	CASSVGGRHGDGYTF
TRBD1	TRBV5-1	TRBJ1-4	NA	TGCGCCAGCAGCTTGTTGGGACAGGCAAATGAAAAACTGTTTTTT	CASSLLGQANEKLFF
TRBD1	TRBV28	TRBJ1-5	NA	TGTGCCAGCAGGTGGGGGACAGGGTGGGATCAGCCCCAGCATTTT	CASRWGTGWDQPQHF
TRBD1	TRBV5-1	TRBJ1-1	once	TGCGCCAGCAGCTTGGAGTATGGGACAGATCGCACTGAAGCTTTCTTT	CASSLEYGTDRTEAFF
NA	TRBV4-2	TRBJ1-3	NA	TGTGCCAGCAGCCAAGAGGGGGACAACCCCTCTGGAAACACCATATATTTT	CASSQEGDNPSGNTIYF
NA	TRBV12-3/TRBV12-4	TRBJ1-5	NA	TGTGCCAGCAGTTCGACAGGTGGACAGCCCCAGCATTTT	CASSSTGGQPQHF
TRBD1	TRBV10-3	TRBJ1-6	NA	TGTGCCATCAGTGAGTCAACGGGACAGGATAATTCACCCCTCCACTTT	CAISESTGQDNSPLHF
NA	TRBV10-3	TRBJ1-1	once	TGTGCCATCACCGAGAGGGTGAACACTGAAGCTTTCTTT	CAITERVNTEAFF
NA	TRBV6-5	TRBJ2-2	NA	TGTGCCAGCACCGACGGACTATACCAATCCGGGGAGCTGTTTTTT	CASTDGLYQSGELFF
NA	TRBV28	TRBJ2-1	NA	TGTGCCAGCAGTTTAAATTTGGGGGGAGAGCAGTTCTTC	CASSLNLGGEQFF
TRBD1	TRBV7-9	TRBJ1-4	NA	TGTGCCAGCAACCGGGACAGCGATACAGAGCTGTTTTTT	CASNRDSDTELFF
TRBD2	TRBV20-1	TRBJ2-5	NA	TGCAGTGCTAGTAGTCCGAGCGGGGCTCAAGAGACCCAGTACTTC	CSASSPSGAQETQYF
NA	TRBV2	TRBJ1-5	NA	TGTGCCAGCCAGTTGATTAGCAATCAGCCCCAGCATTTT	CASQLISNQPQHF
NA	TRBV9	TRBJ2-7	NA	TGTGCCAGCACCCCCCGGGAAGGATACTACGAGCAGTACTTC	CASTPREGYYEQYF
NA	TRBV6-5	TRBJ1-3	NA	TGTGCCAGCAGTTACGATCAGGGTGGTTCAAACACCATATATTTT	CASSYDQGGSNTIYF
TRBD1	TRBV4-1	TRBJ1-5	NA	TGCGCCAGCAGCCGGACAGGGGAAAGCCAGCCCCAGCATTTT	CASSRTGESQPQHF
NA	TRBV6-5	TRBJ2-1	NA	TGTGCCAGCAGCCGGGCAGGGGAGTACAATGAGCAGTTCTTC	CASSRAGEYNEQFF
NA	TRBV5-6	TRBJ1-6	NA	TGTGCCAGCAGCTTCCCAGGGACTGGTTCACCCCTCCACTTT	CASSFPGTGSPLHF
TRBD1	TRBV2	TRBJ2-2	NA	TGTGCCAGCAGCCAGGACAGGGGAATGACCGGGGAGCTGTTTTTT	CASSQDRGMTGELFF
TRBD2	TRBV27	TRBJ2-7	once	TGTGCCAGCAGCATCGGGGGGGGTTACGAGCAGTACTTC	CASSIGGGYEQYF
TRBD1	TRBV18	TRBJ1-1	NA	TGTGCCAGCTCACCACCGACAGGGAGGAACACTGAAGCTTTCTTT	CASSPPTGRNTEAFF
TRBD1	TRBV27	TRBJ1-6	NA	TGTGCCAGCAGTTTTACCCCGGGACAGGGGTTATCACCCCTCCACTTT	CASSFTPGQGLSPLHF
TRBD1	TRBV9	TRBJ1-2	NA	TGTGCCAGCTCCCAAGGGGCAGGGGGCGCAATCTATGGCTACACCTTC	CASSQGAGGAIYGYTF
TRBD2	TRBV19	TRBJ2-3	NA	TGTGCCAGTAGTATATTTCCTAGCGGGGGCGCAGATACGCAGTATTTT	CASSIFPSGGADTQYF
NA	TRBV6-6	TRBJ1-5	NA	TGTGCCAGCAGCCACAATCAGCCCCAGCATTTT	CASSHNQPQHF
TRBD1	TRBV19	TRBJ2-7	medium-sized	TGTGCCAGTAGGCCCGGGACAGGGTCCGACGAGCAGTACTTC	CASRPGTGSDEQYF
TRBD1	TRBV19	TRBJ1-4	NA	TGTGCCAGTAGTATCCGGGACAGGGGTGGAAAACTGTTTTTT	CASSIRDRGGKLFF
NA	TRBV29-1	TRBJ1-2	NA	TGCAGCCTCCACCAAGAGGGAGATGGCTACACCTTC	CSLHQEGDGYTF
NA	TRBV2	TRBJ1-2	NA	TGTGCCAGCAGTGAACGACAGAACTATGGCTACACCTTC	CASSERQNYGYTF
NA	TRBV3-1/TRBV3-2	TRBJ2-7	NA	TGTGCCAGCAGCCAAGCAGGGTCCCACGAGCAGTACTTC	CASSQAGSHEQYF
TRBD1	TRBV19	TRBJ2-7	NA	TGTGCCAGTAGTCAAACAGGGGGCGTCCCCTCCGAGCAGTACTTC	CASSQTGGVPSEQYF
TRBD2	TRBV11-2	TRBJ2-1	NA	TGTGCCAGCAGAAGCCTAGCGGAGGACAATGAGCAGTTCTTC	CASRSLAEDNEQFF
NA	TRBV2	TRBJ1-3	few	TGTGCCAGCAGGGAACAGGTTCCATCTGGAAACACCATATATTTT	CASREQVPSGNTIYF
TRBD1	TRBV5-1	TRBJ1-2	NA	TGCGCCAGCAGCTTGGGACAGGGGGCGGCTGGCTACACCTTC	CASSLGQGAAGYTF
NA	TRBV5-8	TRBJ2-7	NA	TGTGCCAGCAGCTTAGGACAGTCCTACGAGCAGTACTTC	CASSLGQSYEQYF
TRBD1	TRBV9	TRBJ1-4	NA	TGTGCCAGCAGCTACACGACAGGGCCTAATGAAAAACTGTTTTTT	CASSYTTGPNEKLFF
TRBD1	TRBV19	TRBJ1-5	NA	TGTGCCAGTAGTAGAGACAGGGGCGATCAGCCCCAGCATTTT	CASSRDRGDQPQHF
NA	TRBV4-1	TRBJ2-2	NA	TGCGCCAGCAGCTCTCAGGGGCAGGGGCGTGACACCGGGGAGCTGTTTTTT	CASSSQGQGRDTGELFF
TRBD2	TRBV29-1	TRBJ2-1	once	TGCAGCGTGAGGGCGGGAGCGCGGGGGGGATCCAATGAGCAGTTCTTC	CSVRAGARGGSNEQFF
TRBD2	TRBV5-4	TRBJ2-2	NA	TGTGCCAGCAGCGGGCGGGGGGCGACCACCGGGGAGCTGTTTTTT	CASSGRGATTGELFF